The clone carrying this TCR beta chain has at least ten counts. Trimming removed 4 bases from V and 2 bases from J, with 9 bases in between. CDR3 length equals 13 residues. Per the germline V gene, CDR1 is SGHTA and CDR2 is FQGNSA. The sample belongs to a study of early T cells in non-severe SARS-CoV-2 infection. Individual cDNA molecules each received unique molecular identifiers attached to them. From the 5' RACE reads, TCRdb called clonotypes with MiXCR, one entry per CDR3 protein. The data contain 50,000 to 70,000 distinct CDR3 sequences, approximately 7.7% of them singletons. V usage is TRBV7-2 and J usage is TRBJ2-7; D is perhaps TRBD2 (5 bases). The TCR originated in an adult who was a healthcare worker with PCR-confirmed SARS-CoV-2 infection or an uninfected control (not recorded which). Sequences were obtained from whole blood. CDR3 sequence: CASSYRGTYEQYF. The CDR3 nucleotides read TGTGCCAGCAGCTACCGGGGAACCTACGAGCAGTACTTC.